This T cell receptor beta chain was documented in a study of blood T cell repertoires in COVID-19. Study background: PBMCs, B-cell-depleted T cells, or T cells provided the cDNA or gDNA that made up the material.

The authors' processing: Cell counts per sample came from amplifying reference gene primers. The repertoire was sequenced with immunoSEQ multiplex PCR; TCRdb's copy has only in-frame clones and lacks some. That table supplies the V and J calls and clone size; D and trimming were determined from the DNA. The data contain about 380,000 clones, more than 75% of them seen just once; the ten biggest clones take up roughly 1.2%. Trimming took 5 bases from V and 6 from J, leaving 10 bases between them. The CDR3 totals 13 residues. CDR1 is MGHRA, CDR2 YSYEKL, per germline. Sequencing was performed on peripheral blood. The receptor was isolated from a human donor with acute or convalescent COVID-19. The donor label of this sample is uncertain. The rearrangement uses TRBV4-1 and TRBJ1-4, with a tentative D call TRBD1 (5 bases). CDR3 sequence (DNA): TGCGCCAGCAGCTTCACGGGGGATGAAAAACTGTTTTTT. The encoded protein is CASSFTGDEKLFF.